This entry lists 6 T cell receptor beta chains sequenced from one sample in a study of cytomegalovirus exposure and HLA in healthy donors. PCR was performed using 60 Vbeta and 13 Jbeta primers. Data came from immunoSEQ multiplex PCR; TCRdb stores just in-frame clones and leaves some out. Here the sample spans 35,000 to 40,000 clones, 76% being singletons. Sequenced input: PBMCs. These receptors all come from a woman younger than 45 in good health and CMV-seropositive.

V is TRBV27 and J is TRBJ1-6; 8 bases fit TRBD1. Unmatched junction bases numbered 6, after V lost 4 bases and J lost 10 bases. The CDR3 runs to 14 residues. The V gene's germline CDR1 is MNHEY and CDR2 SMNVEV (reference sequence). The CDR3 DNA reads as TGTGCCAGCAGTTCAGGACAGGGTGGATCACCCCTCCACTTT. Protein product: CASSSGQGGSPLHF.

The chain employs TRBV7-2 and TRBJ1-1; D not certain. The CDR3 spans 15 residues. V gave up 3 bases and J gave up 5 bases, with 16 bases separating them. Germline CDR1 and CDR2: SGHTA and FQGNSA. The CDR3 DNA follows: TGTGCCAGCAGCTTTTCGAGAGGGTCGAAGACTGAAGCTTTCTTT. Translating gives CASSFSRGSKTEAFF.

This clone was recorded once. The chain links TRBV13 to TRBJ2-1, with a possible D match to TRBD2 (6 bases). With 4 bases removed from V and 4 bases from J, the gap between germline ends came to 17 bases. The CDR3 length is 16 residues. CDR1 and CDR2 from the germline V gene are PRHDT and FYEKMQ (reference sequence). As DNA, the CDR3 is TGTGCCAGCAGCTCCCCCGGGAGCGGAACTTACAATGAGCAGTTCTTC. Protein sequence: CASSSPGSGTYNEQFF.

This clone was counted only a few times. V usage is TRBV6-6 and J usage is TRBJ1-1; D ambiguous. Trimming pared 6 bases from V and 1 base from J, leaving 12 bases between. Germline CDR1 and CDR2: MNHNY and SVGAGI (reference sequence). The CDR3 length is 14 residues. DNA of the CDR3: TGTGCCAGCAGCCCAGAGCAGGCGAACACTGAAGCTTTCTTT. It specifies CASSPEQANTEAFF.

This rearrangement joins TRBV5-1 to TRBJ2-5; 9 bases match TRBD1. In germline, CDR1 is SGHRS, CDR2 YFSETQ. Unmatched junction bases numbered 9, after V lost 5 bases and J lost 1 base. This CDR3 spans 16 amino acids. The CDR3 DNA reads TGCGCCAGCAGGTACGGACAGGGGTCCCTCCAAGAGACCCAGTACTTC. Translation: CASRYGQGSLQETQYF.

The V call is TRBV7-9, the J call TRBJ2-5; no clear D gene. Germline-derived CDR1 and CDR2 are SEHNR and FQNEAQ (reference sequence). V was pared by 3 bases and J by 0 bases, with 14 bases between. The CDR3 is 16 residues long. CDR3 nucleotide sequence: TGTGCCAGCAGCTTCCCTCCTTCAGGCGACCAAGAGACCCAGTACTTC. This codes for CASSFPPSGDQETQYF. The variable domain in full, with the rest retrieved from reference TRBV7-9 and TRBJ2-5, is DTGVSQNPRHKITKRGQNVTFRCDPISEHNRLYWYRQTLGQGPEFLTYFQNEAQLEKSRLLSDRFSAERPKGSFSTLEIQRTEQGDSAMYLCASSFPPSGDQETQYFGPGTRLLVL.